The rows below give T cell receptor beta chains drawn from one sample of a study of shared clonotypes between healthy human individuals. Measured with immunoSEQ multiplex PCR; TCRdb has only the in-frame clones, and not every one. Of 450,000 to 700,000 clones in the sample, nearly 97% were seen once. Input material: naive CD8+ T cells sorted from blood. These receptors originate from a woman aged 30 to 39 in good health. CDR3s include the opening cysteine and the closing phenylalanine or tryptophan. D genes are given only for firm matches. The size field is filled for only some rows; it gives once, few, many or a size class.

clone size	V gene	J gene	D gene	CDR3 DNA	CDR3 protein
NA	TRBV11-2	TRBJ2-7	NA	TGTGCCAGCAGCTTTGACGAGTACGAGCAGTACTTC	CASSFDEYEQYF
once	TRBV10-2	TRBJ2-7	TRBD1	TGCGCCAGCAGCCGGGACAGGGTCGACGAGCAGTACTTC	CASSRDRVDEQYF
NA	TRBV7-8	TRBJ1-5	NA	TGTGCCAGCAGCTTAGTTCCGGAGGCACAGCCCCAGCATTTT	CASSLVPEAQPQHF
NA	TRBV5-6	TRBJ1-1	NA	TGTGCCAGCAGCTTAATGGCGAACACTGAAGCTTTCTTT	CASSLMANTEAFF
NA	TRBV19	TRBJ2-7	NA	TGTGCCAGTAAGGGCAGGGCGGATCTCATTTTGGGCGAGCAGTACTTC	CASKGRADLILGEQYF
NA	TRBV2	TRBJ2-3	NA	TGTGCCAGCACCTTGTCGGGTAGCGACGGCACAGATACGCAGTATTTT	CASTLSGSDGTDTQYF
once	TRBV10-3	TRBJ2-4	NA	TGTGCCATCTCTGGAGGCCCCAAAAACATTCAGTACTTC	CAISGGPKNIQYF
NA	TRBV2	TRBJ2-2	NA	TGTGCCAGCAGTGGCGGGGAGCTGTTTTTT	CASSGGELFF
NA	TRBV30	TRBJ1-1	TRBD1	TGTGCCTGGAGTACCACAGGGGTGGGTAAAGCTTTCTTT	CAWSTTGVGKAFF
once	TRBV29-1	TRBJ2-1	TRBD1	TGCAGCGTCCAACATGACAGGGGGCTGTACAATGAGCAGTTCTTC	CSVQHDRGLYNEQFF
NA	TRBV19	TRBJ2-7	TRBD2	TGTGCCAGTAGTATGGGGACTAGTCACTACGAGCAGTACTTC	CASSMGTSHYEQYF
NA	TRBV28	TRBJ1-5	NA	TGTGCCAGCAAAATAGAGGGGTTGTGGGATCAGCCCCAGCATTTT	CASKIEGLWDQPQHF
NA	TRBV6-5	TRBJ2-7	NA	TGTGCCAGCAGTTACTCTGAGGGGGACTCCTACGAGCAGTACTTC	CASSYSEGDSYEQYF
NA	TRBV28	TRBJ2-7	TRBD2	TGTGCCAGCAGTTTAAGGCGGGGGGAGCAGTACTTC	CASSLRRGEQYF
NA	TRBV5-6	TRBJ2-5	NA	TGTGCCAGCAGCTTTGGACGGACTCTGGTGACCCAGTACTTC	CASSFGRTLVTQYF
NA	TRBV27	TRBJ2-7	NA	TGTGCCAGTAAGGCGGGCTCCTACGAGCAGTACTTC	CASKAGSYEQYF
NA	TRBV9	TRBJ1-1	NA	TGTGCCAGCAGCCCGAGGAGTGAGGGGCTTAGTACTGAAGCTTTCTTT	CASSPRSEGLSTEAFF
NA	TRBV5-4	TRBJ2-3	NA	TGTGCCAGCAGCGTAGACACAGATACGCAGTATTTT	CASSVDTDTQYF
few	TRBV6-5	TRBJ1-2	NA	TGTGCCAGCAGTTACCACCTTAACTATGGCTACACCTTC	CASSYHLNYGYTF
NA	TRBV28	TRBJ1-2	NA	TGTGCCAGCAGTTTGGCAGGTTCTAACTATGGCTACACCTTC	CASSLAGSNYGYTF
NA	TRBV6-1	TRBJ1-5	TRBD1	TGTGCCAGTGATACAGGGGGCAGCAATCAGCCCCAGCATTTT	CASDTGGSNQPQHF
NA	TRBV4-1	TRBJ2-3	NA	TGCGCCAGCAGCCAAGGTAACAGACCCAGCACAGATACGCAGTATTTT	CASSQGNRPSTDTQYF
NA	TRBV7-3	TRBJ1-1	TRBD1	TGTGCCAGCAGCCCTTCAGGGGGCACTGAAGCTTTCTTT	CASSPSGGTEAFF
NA	TRBV19	TRBJ1-1	TRBD1	TGTGCCAGTAGTATTTCACTATACCCGGGGACAGCGGAGGGGCTGAACACTGAAGCTTTCTTT	CASSISLYPGTAEGLNTEAFF
NA	TRBV6-6	TRBJ2-7	NA	TGTGCCACCGCGGTTCCGGATAACTACGAGCAGTACTTC	CATAVPDNYEQYF
NA	TRBV30	TRBJ2-7	TRBD2	TGTGCCTGGAGTGTACTCCCAGGTGTAGGGTACCGGGAGGGCGAGCAGTACTTC	CAWSVLPGVGYREGEQYF
NA	TRBV11-2	TRBJ1-5	NA	TGTGCCAGCAGCTTAAGGGGCAGGGCCGATCAGCCCCAGCATTTT	CASSLRGRADQPQHF
few	TRBV27	TRBJ2-2	TRBD2	TGTGCCAGCAGTGGGAGGGGCCCCGGGGAGCTGTTTTTT	CASSGRGPGELFF
NA	TRBV6-5	TRBJ2-7	NA	TGTGCCAGCAGTGTCGGAGGGATAAACGAGCAGTACTTC	CASSVGGINEQYF
NA	TRBV5-8	TRBJ2-1	TRBD1	TGTGCCAGCATCCGGACAGGGGACTACAATGAGCAGTTCTTC	CASIRTGDYNEQFF